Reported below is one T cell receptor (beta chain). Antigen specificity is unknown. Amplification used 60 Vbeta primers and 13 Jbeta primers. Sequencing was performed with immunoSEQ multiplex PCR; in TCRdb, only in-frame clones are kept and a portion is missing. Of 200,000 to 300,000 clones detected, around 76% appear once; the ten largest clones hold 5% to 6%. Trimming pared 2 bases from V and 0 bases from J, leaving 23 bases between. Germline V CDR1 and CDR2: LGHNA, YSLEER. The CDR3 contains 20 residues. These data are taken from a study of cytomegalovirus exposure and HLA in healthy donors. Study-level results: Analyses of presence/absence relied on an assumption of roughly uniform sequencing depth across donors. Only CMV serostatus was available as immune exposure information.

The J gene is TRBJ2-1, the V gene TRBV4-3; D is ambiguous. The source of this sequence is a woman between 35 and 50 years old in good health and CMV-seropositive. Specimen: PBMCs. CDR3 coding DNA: TGCGCCAGCAGCCAATCTCGGGTTTCTGGCCGCCCACGCTCCTACAATGAGCAGTTCTTC. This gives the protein CASSQSRVSGRPRSYNEQFF.